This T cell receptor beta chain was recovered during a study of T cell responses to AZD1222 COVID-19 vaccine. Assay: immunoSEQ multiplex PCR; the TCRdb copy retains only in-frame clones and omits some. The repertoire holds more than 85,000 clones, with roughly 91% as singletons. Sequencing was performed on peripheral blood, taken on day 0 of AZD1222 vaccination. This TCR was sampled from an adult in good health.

CDR3 sequence (DNA): TGTGCCAGCAGCATCCGGGACTCAGGGGCATATAATTCACCCCTCCACTTT. Protein: CASSIRDSGAYNSPLHF. This chain uses TRBV5-6 with TRBJ1-6; possible D gene TRBD1, 6 bases. This CDR3 spans 17 amino acids. Germline V lookup: CDR1 SGHDT, CDR2 YYEEEE. V was pared by 4 bases and J by 4 bases, with 18 bases between.